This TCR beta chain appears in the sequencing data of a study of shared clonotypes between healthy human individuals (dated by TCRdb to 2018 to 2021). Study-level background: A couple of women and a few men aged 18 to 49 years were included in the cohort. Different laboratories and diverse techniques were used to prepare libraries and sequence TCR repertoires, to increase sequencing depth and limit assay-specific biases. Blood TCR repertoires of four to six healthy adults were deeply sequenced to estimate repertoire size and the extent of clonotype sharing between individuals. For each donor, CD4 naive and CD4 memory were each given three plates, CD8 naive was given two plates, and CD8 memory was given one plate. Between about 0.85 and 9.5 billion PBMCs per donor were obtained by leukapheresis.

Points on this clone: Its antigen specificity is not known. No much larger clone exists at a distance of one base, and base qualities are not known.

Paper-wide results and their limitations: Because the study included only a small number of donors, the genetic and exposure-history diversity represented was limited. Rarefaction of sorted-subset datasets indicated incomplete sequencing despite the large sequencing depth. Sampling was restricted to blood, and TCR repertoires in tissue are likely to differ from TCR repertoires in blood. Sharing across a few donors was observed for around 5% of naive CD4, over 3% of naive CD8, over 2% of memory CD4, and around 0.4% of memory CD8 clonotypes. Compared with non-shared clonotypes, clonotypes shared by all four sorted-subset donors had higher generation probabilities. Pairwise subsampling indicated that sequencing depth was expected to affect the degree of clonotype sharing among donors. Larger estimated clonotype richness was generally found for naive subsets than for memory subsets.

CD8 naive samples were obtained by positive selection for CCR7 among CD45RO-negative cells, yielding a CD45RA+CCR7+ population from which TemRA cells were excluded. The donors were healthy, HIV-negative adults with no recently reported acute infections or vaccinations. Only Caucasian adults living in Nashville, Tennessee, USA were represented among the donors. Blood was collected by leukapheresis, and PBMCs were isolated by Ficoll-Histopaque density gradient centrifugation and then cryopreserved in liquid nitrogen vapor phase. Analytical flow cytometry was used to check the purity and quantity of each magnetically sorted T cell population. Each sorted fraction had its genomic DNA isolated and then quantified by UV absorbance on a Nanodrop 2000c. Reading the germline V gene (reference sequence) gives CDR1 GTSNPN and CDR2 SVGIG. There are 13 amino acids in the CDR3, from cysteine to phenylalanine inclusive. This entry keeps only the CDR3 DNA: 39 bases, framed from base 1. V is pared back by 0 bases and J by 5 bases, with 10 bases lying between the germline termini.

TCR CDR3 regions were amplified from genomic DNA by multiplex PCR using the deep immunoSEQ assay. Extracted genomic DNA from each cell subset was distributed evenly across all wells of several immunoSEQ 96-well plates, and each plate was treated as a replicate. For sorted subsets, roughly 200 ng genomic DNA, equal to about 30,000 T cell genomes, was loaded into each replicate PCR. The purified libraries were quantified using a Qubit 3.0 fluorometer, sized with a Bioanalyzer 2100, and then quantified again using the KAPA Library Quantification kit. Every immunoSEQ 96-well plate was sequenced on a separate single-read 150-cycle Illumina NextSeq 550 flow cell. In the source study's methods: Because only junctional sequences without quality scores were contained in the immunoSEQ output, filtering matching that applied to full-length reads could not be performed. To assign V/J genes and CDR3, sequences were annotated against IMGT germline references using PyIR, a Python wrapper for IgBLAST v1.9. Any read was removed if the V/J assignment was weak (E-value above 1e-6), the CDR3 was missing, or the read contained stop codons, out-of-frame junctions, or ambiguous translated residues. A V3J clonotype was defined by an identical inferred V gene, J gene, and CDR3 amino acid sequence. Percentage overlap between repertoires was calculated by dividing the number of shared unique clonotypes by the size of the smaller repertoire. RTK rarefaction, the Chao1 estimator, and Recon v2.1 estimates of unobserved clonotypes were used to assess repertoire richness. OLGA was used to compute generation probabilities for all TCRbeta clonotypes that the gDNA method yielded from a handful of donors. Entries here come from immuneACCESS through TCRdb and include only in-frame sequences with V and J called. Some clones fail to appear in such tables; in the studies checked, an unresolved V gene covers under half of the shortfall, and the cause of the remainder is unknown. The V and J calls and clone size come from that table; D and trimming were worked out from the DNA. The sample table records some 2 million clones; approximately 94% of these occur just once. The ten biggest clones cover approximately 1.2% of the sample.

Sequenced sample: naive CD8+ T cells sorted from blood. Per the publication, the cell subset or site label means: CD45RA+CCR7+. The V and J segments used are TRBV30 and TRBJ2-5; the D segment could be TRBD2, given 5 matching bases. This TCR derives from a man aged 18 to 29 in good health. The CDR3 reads CAWSVEGGETQYF. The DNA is TGTGCCTGGAGTGTAGAGGGCGGGGAGACCCAGTACTTC.